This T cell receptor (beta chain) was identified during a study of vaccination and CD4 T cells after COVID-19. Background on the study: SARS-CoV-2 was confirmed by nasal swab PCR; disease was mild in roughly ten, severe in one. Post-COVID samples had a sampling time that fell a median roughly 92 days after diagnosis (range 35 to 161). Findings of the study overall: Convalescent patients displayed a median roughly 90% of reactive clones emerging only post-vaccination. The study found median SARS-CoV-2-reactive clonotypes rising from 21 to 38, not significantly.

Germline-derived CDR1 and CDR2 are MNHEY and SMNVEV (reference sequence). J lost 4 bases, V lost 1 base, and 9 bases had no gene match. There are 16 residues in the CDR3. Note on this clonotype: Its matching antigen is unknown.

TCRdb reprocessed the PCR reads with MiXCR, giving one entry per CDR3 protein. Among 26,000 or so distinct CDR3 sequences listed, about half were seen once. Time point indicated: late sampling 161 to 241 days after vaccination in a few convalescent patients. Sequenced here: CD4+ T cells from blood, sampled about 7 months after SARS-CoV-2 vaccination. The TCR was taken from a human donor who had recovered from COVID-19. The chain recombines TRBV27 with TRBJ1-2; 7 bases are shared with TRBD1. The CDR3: CASSLFLGGRLYGYTF. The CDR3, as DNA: TGTGCCAGCAGTTTATTTTTAGGGGGCCGACTCTATGGCTACACCTTC.